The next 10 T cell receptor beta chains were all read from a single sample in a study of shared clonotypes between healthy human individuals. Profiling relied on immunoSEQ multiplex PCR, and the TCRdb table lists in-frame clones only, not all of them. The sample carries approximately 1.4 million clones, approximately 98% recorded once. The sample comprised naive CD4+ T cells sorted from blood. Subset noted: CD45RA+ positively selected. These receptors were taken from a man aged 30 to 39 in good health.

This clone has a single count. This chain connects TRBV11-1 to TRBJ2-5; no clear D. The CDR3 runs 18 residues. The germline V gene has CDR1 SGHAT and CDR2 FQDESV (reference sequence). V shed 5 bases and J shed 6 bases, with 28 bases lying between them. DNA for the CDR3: TGTGCCAGCAGCCCGCCCGTTCCGACCGACCCTGTCCTGAAGACCCAGTACTTC. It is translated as CASSPPVPTDPVLKTQYF. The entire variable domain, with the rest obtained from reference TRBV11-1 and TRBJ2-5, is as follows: EAEVAQSPRYKITEKSQAVAFWCDPISGHATLYWYRQILGQGPELLVQFQDESVVDDSQLPKDRFSAERLKGVDSTLKIQPAELGDSAMYLCASSPPVPTDPVLKTQYFGPGTRLLVL.

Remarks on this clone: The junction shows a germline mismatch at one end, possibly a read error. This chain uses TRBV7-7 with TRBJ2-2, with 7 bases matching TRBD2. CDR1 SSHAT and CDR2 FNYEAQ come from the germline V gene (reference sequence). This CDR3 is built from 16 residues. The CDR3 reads CASSPLGGVNTGELFF. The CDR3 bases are TGTGCTAGCAGCCCCTTGGGGGGGGTAAACACCGGGGAGCTGTTTTTT.

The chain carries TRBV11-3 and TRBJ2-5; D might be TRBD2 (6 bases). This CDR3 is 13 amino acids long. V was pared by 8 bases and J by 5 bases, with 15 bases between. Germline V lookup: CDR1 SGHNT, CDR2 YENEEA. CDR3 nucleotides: TGTGCCAGCTCATTAGCGGACCGGGAGACCCAGTACTTC. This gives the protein CASSLADRETQYF.

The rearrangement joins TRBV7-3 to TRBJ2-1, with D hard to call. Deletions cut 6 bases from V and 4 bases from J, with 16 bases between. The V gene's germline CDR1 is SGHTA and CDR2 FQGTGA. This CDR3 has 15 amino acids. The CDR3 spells CASSPSRIAYNEQFF. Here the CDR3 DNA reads TGTGCCAGCAGTCCAAGCCGGATTGCATACAATGAGCAGTTCTTC.

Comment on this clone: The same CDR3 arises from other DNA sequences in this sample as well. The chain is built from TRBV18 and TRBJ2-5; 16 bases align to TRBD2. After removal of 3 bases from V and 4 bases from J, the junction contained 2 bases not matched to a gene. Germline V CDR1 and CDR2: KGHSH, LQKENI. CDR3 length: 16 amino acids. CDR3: CASSPGLAGGRETQYF. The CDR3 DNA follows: TGTGCCAGCTCACCGGGACTAGCGGGAGGGAGAGAGACCCAGTACTTC.

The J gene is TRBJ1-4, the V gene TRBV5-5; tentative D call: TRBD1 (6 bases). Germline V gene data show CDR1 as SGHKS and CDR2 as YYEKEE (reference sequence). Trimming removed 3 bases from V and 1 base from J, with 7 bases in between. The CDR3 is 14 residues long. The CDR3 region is CASSYRVTNEKLFF. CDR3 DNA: TGTGCCAGCAGCTACAGGGTAACTAATGAAAAACTGTTTTTT.

CDR3 in amino acids: CSVEDGQKLFF. CDR3 DNA: TGCAGCGTTGAAGATGGGCAGAAACTGTTTTTT. The chain links TRBV29-1 to TRBJ2-2, with unresolved D. Germline-derived CDR1 and CDR2 are SQVTM and ANQGSEA. There are 11 residues in the CDR3. Trimming took 0 bases from V and 14 from J, leaving 10 bases between them.

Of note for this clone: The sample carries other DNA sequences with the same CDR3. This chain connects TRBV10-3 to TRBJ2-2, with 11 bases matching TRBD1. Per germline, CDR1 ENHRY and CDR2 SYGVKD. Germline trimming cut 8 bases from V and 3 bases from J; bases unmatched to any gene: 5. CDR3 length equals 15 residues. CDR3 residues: CAIRRTGGDTGELFF. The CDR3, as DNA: TGTGCCATCCGCCGGACAGGGGGCGACACCGGGGAGCTGTTTTTT.

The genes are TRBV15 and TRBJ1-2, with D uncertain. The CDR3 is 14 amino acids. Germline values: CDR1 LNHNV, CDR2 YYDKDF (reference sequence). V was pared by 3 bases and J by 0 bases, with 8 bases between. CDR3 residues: CATSSGRTNYGYTF. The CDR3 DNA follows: TGTGCCACCAGCAGCGGACGGACTAACTATGGCTACACCTTC. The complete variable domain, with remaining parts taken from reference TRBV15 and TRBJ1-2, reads DAMVIQNPRYQVTQFGKPVTLSCSQTLNHNVMYWYQQKSSQAPKLLFHYYDKDFNNEADTPDNFQSRRPNTSFCFLDIRSPGLGDTAMYLCATSSGRTNYGYTFGSGTRLTVV.

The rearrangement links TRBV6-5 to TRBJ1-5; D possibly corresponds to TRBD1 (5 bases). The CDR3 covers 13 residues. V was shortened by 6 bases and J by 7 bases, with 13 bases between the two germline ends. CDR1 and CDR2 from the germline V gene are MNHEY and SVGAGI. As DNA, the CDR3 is TGTGCCAGCAGCTGGGACTTTCAGCAGCCCCAGCATTTT. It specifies CASSWDFQQPQHF.